The subject of this entry is one T cell receptor beta chain. The antigen remains undetermined. The sample originates from a study of OX40 agonist ivuxolimab in advanced cancers. Study-wide context: Eligibility admitted prior anti-PD-1, anti-PD-L1 or anti-CTLA-4 therapy; roughly 39% had some.

Germline V gene data show CDR1 as MDHEN and CDR2 as SYDVKM. V was clipped by 6 bases and J by 6 bases, with 15 bases between them. CDR3 length: 14 amino acids. Overall study results and limits: Both blood CD4+ and CD8+ T cells showed clonal growth by week 6 at 0.1 to 3.0 mg/kg. Among T cells, CD8+ cells averaged more expanded clones than CD4+ cells. Which antigen the expanded peripheral T cells recognized is unknown.

Some clones are missing from TCRdb's copy, which holds only in-frame ones; the method was immunoSEQ multiplex PCR. The sample gives 25,000 to 30,000 clones, 80% to 85% of which show up once; about 18% is in the top ten. The chain links TRBV28 to TRBJ1-5; tentatively, D is TRBD1 (5 bases). Here the sequenced sample was CD4+ or CD8+ T cells sorted from blood, taken in a trial of the OX40 agonist ivuxolimab. The receptor was isolated from an adult with an advanced solid tumor such as melanoma, head and neck, liver or kidney cancer. CDR3 loop: CASSPGLFGQPQHF. The CDR3 nucleotides are TGTGCCAGCAGCCCGGGACTGTTCGGTCAGCCCCAGCATTTT.